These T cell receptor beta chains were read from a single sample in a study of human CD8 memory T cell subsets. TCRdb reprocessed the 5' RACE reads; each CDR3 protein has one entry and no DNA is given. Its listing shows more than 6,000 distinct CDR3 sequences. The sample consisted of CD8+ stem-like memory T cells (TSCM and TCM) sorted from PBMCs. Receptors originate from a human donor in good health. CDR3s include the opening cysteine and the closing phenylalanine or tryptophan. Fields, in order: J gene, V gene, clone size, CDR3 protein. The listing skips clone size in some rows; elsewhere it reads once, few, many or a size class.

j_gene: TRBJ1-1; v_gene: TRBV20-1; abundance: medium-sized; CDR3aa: CSARDQTGDNGAEAFF
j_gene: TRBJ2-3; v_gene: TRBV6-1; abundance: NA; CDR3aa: CASNPGQGVTDTQYF
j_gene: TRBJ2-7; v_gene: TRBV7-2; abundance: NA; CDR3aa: CASSLGVTYEQYF
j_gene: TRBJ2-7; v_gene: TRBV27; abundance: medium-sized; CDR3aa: CASSVGQGREQYF
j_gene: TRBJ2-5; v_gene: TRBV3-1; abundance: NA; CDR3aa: CASSLVDSETQYF
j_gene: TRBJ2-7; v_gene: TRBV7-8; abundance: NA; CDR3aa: CASSLRLAPYEQYF
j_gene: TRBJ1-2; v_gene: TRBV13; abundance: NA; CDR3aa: CASSVRGRGYTF
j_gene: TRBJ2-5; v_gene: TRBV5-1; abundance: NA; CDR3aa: CASSGSDEETQYF
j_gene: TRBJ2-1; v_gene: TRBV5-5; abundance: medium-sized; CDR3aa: CASSATSGGVNEQFF
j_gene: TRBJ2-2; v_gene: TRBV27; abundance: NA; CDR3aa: CASSSGTGWLGELFF
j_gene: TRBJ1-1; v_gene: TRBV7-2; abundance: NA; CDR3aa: CASSFGGQGGTEAFF
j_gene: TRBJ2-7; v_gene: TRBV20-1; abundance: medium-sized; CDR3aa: CSARGLVASYEQYF
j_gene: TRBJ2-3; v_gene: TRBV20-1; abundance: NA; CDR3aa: CSASPTSGVSSTDTQYF